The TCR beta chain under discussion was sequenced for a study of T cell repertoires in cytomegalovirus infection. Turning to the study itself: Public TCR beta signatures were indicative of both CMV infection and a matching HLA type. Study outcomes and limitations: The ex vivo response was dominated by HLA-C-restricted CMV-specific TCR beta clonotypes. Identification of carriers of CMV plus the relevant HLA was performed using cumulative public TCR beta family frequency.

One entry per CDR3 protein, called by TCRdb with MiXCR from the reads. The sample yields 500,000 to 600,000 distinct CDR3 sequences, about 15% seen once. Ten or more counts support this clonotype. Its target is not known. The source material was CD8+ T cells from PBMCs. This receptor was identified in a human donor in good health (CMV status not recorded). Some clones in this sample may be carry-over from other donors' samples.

Written as DNA, the CDR3 is TGTGCCAGCAGCTTTCGGGGGGGCACAGATACGCAGTATTTT. Encoded protein: CASSFRGGTDTQYF. The chain carries TRBV11-2 and TRBJ2-3; TRBD2 aligns across 7 bases. V was clipped by 3 bases and J by 1 base; unmatched bases: 1. The CDR3 covers 14 residues. From germline, CDR1 is SGHAT and CDR2 FQNNGV. Full variable domain (remainder filled in from reference TRBV11-2 and TRBJ2-3): EAGVAQSPRYKIIEKRQSVAFWCNPISGHATLYWYQQILGQGPKLLIQFQNNGVVDDSQLPKDRFSAERLKGVDSTLKIQPAKLEDSAVYLCASSFRGGTDTQYFGPGTRLTVL.